A single sample is the source of the 19 T cell receptor beta chains below, sequenced in a study of beta chain features in type 1 diabetes. Study-wide findings and caveats: TCRB CDR3s were moderately but significantly shorter in Type 1 diabetes patients in all four CD4+ subsets.

Expressed TCRB transcripts were sequenced because the entire RNA isolate underwent reverse transcription. Assay: immunoSEQ multiplex PCR; the TCRdb copy retains only in-frame clones and omits some. The data contain a few hundred thousand clones, 8% to 10% of them singletons. No antigens are known for them. The specimen was central memory CD4+ T cells from blood. The receptors stem from a man aged 30-40 years with type 1 diabetes.

The chain links TRBV6-5 to TRBJ2-7, with 8 nucleotides matching TRBD2. Unmatched junction bases numbered 6, after V lost 0 bases and J lost 5 bases. The CDR3 is 15 amino acids. Germline CDR1 is MNHEY and CDR2 is SVGAGI. CDR3 residues: CASSYSAGGSNEQYF. In nucleotides, the CDR3 is TGTGCCAGCAGTTACTCTGCGGGAGGTAGCAACGAGCAGTACTTC.

The chain uses TRBV29-1 and TRBJ2-1; tentatively, D is TRBD2 (5 bases). Germline V CDR1 and CDR2: SQVTM, ANQGSEA. This CDR3 is 12 amino acids long. Trimming took off 4 bases at V and 6 bases at J, with 10 bases between the two ends. The CDR3 sequence: CSVAKEVNEQFF. The CDR3 DNA reads as TGCAGCGTTGCCAAGGAGGTCAATGAGCAGTTCTTC.

V usage is TRBV7-9 and J usage is TRBJ1-3; possible D gene TRBD1, 5 bases. The CDR3 is made up of 18 amino acids. CDR1 and CDR2 from the germline V gene are SEHNR and FQNEAQ (reference sequence). V gave up 5 bases and J gave up 0 bases, with 20 bases separating them. The DNA of the CDR3 is TGTGCCAGCAGCCTTGGGGCGGGTAGGACCTTCTCTGGAAACACCATATATTTT. Translating it yields CASSLGAGRTFSGNTIYF. The entire variable domain, with the rest obtained from reference TRBV7-9 and TRBJ1-3, is as follows: DTGVSQNPRHKITKRGQNVTFRCDPISEHNRLYWYRQTLGQGPEFLTYFQNEAQLEKSRLLSDRFSAERPKGSFSTLEIQRTEQGDSAMYLCASSLGAGRTFSGNTIYFGEGSWLTVV.

The chain recombines TRBV30 with TRBJ2-5, with D hard to call. The J call is in doubt because the DNA end fits TRBJ2-7 better. Germline lookup yields CDR1 GTSNPN and CDR2 SVGIG (reference sequence). The CDR3 sequence is 14 residues long. CDR3 in amino acids: CALVVGVWDYEQYF. In DNA, the CDR3 is TGTGCCCTGGTAGTCGGAGTATGGGACTACGAGCAGTACTTC.

This clone appeared a few times. The chain uses TRBV7-9 and TRBJ2-5; possibly TRBD2 for D (6 bases). The CDR3 loop spans 16 amino acids. Looked up from germline, CDR1 is SEHNR and CDR2 is FQNEAQ (reference sequence). The germline V and J ends were trimmed by 5 bases and 5 bases, with 21 bases remaining between them. CDR3 amino acids: CASSHTIAGLEETQYF. DNA for the CDR3: TGTGCCAGCAGCCATACGATCGCGGGGTTGGAGGAGACCCAGTACTTC.

This clone has only a few counts. V usage is TRBV4-2 and J usage is TRBJ2-7; D is undetermined. The germline V gene encodes CDR1 LGHNA and CDR2 YNFKEQ. This CDR3 contains 12 residues. Trimming removed 1 base at V and 0 bases at J, with 1 base between. In DNA, the CDR3 is TGTGCCAGCAGCCAAGCCTCCTACGAGCAGTACTTC. Translation: CASSQASYEQYF.

In its sample, this clone was seen a few times. The V and J genes are TRBV4-1 and TRBJ2-1; 7 bases are shared with TRBD2. V dropped 0 bases and J dropped 3; count of bases not matched to a gene: 5. The CDR3 length is 16 residues. Per germline, CDR1 MGHRA and CDR2 YSYEKL. The CDR3 protein is CASSQEASGYYNEQFF. DNA of the CDR3: TGCGCCAGCAGCCAAGAGGCTAGCGGATACTACAATGAGCAGTTCTTC.

This chain uses TRBV5-4 with TRBJ2-3, with D tentatively TRBD2 (6 bases). From germline, CDR1 is SGHNT and CDR2 YYREEE (reference sequence). Between the trimmed V and J ends, which lost 2 bases and 2 bases, there was a span of 12 bases. This CDR3 comprises 15 residues. This CDR3 reads CASSFPAGFTDTQYF. The CDR3, as DNA: TGTGCCAGCAGCTTTCCCGCGGGATTCACAGATACGCAGTATTTT. Full variable domain (remainder filled in from reference TRBV5-4 and TRBJ2-3): ETGVTQSPTHLIKTRGQQVTLRCSSQSGHNTVSWYQQALGQGPQFIFQYYREEENGRGNFPPRFSGLQFPNYSSELNVNALELDDSALYLCASSFPAGFTDTQYFGPGTRLTVL.

The chain combines TRBV14 with TRBJ2-1; TRBD1 matches at 8 bases. The germline V gene has CDR1 SGHDN and CDR2 FVKESK. This CDR3 comprises 14 residues. J was trimmed by 1 base and V by 6 bases; bases with no gene match: 2. This chain's CDR3 is CASSRQGSYNEQFF. DNA of the CDR3: TGTGCCAGCAGTAGACAGGGGTCCTACAATGAGCAGTTCTTC.

This clone was detected many times. V is TRBV19 and J is TRBJ2-1, with D uncertain. Germline V gene sequence: CDR1 LNHDA, CDR2 SQIVND (reference sequence). The CDR3 spans 13 residues. V dropped 1 base and J dropped 9 bases, with 10 bases sitting between them. Here the CDR3 reads CASSIVALGEQFF. DNA for the CDR3: TGTGCCAGTAGTATAGTAGCCCTCGGTGAGCAGTTCTTC.

This clone has a handful of counts. This chain joins TRBV28 and TRBJ2-7; D is possibly TRBD1 (5 bases). Germline V gene sequence: CDR1 MDHEN, CDR2 SYDVKM. V was shortened by 2 bases and J by 12 bases, with 11 bases between the two germline ends. The CDR3 covers 11 residues. The CDR3 region has the DNA TGTGCCAGCAGTTTACAGGGTTTGGTGTACTTC. It is translated as CASSLQGLVYF.

This clone was seen repeatedly, ten times or more. The rearrangement joins TRBV7-8 to TRBJ2-4, with D possibly matching TRBD1 (6 bases). The CDR3 covers 16 residues. Deletions cut 5 bases from V and 0 bases from J, with 14 bases between. In germline, CDR1 is SGHVS, CDR2 FQNEAQ. This CDR3 is CASSPDRSLAKNIQYF. The CDR3, as DNA: TGTGCCAGCAGCCCCGACAGGTCCCTAGCCAAAAACATTCAGTACTTC.

Ten or more counts support this clone. The V gene is TRBV14, the J gene TRBJ2-7, with D perhaps TRBD1 (5 bases). This CDR3 is 12 amino acids long. Deletions cut 0 bases from V and 10 bases from J, with 10 bases between. Per germline, CDR1 SGHDN and CDR2 FVKESK. The CDR3 nucleotides are TGTGCCAGCAGCCAAGATAGAACAGGACAGTACTTC. It yields the protein CASSQDRTGQYF.

Worth noting for this clone: An end of the junction differs from the germline gene, which may be a read error. The chain combines TRBV20-1 with TRBJ1-6, with 9 positions matching TRBD1. Germline V gene sequence: CDR1 DFQATT, CDR2 SNEGSKA (reference sequence). The CDR3 totals 11 residues. Here the CDR3 reads CSAVTAGQGRF. DNA of the CDR3: TGCAGTGCGGTAACTGCGGGACAGGGACGATTT.

This chain links TRBV7-3 with TRBJ2-1; tentatively, D is TRBD2 (6 bases). V lost 7 bases and J 3 bases, leaving 19 bases between the germline ends. The CDR3 totals 16 residues. Per the germline V gene, CDR1 is SGHTA and CDR2 is FQGTGA. CDR3 nucleotides: TGTGCCAGCAACGTGCAGGCTAGCGAGTACTACAATGAGCAGTTCTTC. Amino acids: CASNVQASEYYNEQFF.

This clone was seen a few times. The gene calls are TRBV5-1 and TRBJ2-4; 10 bases agree with TRBD1. The CDR3 spans 15 residues. Germline V lookup: CDR1 SGHRS, CDR2 YFSETQ. The trim removed 5 bases at V and 5 bases at J, leaving 7 bases unmatched. This CDR3 is CASSLSGTGENIQYF. DNA of the CDR3: TGCGCCAGCAGTTTATCCGGGACAGGGGAAAACATTCAGTACTTC. Combining the CDR3 with reference TRBV5-1 and TRBJ2-4 gives the whole variable domain KAGVTQTPRYLIKTRGQQVTLSCSPISGHRSVSWYQQTPGQGLQFLFEYFSETQRNKGNFPGRFSGRQFSNSRSEMNVSTLELGDSALYLCASSLSGTGENIQYFGAGTRLSVL.

This clone was seen more than once but under ten times. The chain uses TRBV6-1 and TRBJ1-4; tentatively, D is TRBD1 (5 bases). V was shortened by 4 bases and J by 5 bases, with 11 bases between the two germline ends. The CDR3 runs to 14 residues. From germline, CDR1 is MNHNS and CDR2 SASEGT. CDR3 DNA sequence: TGTGCCAGCAGTGTCCGGGACGCCAATGAAAAACTGTTTTTT. This sequence encodes CASSVRDANEKLFF.

Concerning this clone: Other DNA sequences of this sample code for an identical CDR3. The rearrangement uses TRBV7-9 and TRBJ2-3; D not resolved. V was trimmed by 6 bases and J by 1 base, leaving 8 bases between them. From germline, CDR1 is SEHNR and CDR2 FQNEAQ (reference sequence). CDR3 size: 13 residues. CDR3 sequence (DNA): TGTGCCAGCAGTCCGCAGGGCACAGATACGCAGTATTTT. This gives the protein CASSPQGTDTQYF.

This chain joins TRBV5-1 and TRBJ1-1; 7 bases agree with TRBD1. Looked up from germline, CDR1 is SGHRS and CDR2 is YFSETQ. CDR3 length: 14 amino acids. The J segment lost 6 bases and the V segment lost 0 bases, leaving 5 bases of the junction unmatched. The CDR3 protein is CASSLEQGSAEAFF. Here the CDR3 DNA reads TGCGCCAGCAGCTTGGAACAGGGGAGCGCTGAAGCTTTCTTT.